This is a list of T cell receptor beta chains from one sample in a study of identical twins. TCRdb processed the 5' RACE reads anew with MiXCR; each CDR3 protein has one entry. The sample carries about 260,000 distinct CDR3 sequences, roughly 7% recorded once. These data were likewise used in another study, on yellow fever vaccine responses in identical twins.

The sample was memory (CD45RO+) T cells sorted from blood. These receptors were collected from a woman in her late teens or twenties in good health. Each CDR3 is given with its conserved first and last residue. Each record gives: clone size, D gene, V gene, J gene, CDR3 protein, CDR3 DNA. D genes are given only for firm matches. Clone size, where shown, is once, few, many, or a class for clones that have expanded.

size: .
D: TRBD1
V: TRBV5-1
J: TRBJ1-4
CDR3: CASSKDRERDEKLFF
DNA: TGCGCCAGCAGCAAAGACAGGGAAAGGGATGAAAAACTGTTTTTT

size: .
D: .
V: TRBV20-1
J: TRBJ2-7
CDR3: CSARWQGTYEQYF
DNA: TGCAGTGCTAGATGGCAGGGGACCTACGAGCAGTACTTC

size: few
D: TRBD2
V: TRBV29-1
J: TRBJ2-1
CDR3: CSVVSPPLAGFNNEQFF
DNA: TGCAGCGTTGTGTCCCCCCCACTAGCGGGGTTTAACAATGAGCAGTTCTTC

size: many
D: .
V: TRBV29-1
J: TRBJ1-1
CDR3: CSVERGNEAFF
DNA: TGCAGCGTCGAGAGGGGTAATGAAGCTTTCTTT

size: .
D: TRBD1
V: TRBV15
J: TRBJ1-2
CDR3: CATSSRDRWTF
DNA: TGTGCCACCAGCAGCCGGGACAGATGGACCTTC

size: many
D: TRBD1
V: TRBV12-3/TRBV12-4
J: TRBJ1-4
CDR3: CASSRTGGFEKLFF
DNA: TGTGCCAGCAGTAGAACAGGGGGTTTTGAAAAACTGTTTTTT

size: .
D: .
V: TRBV6-1
J: TRBJ2-7
CDR3: CASSRKNRDGSYEQYF
DNA: TGTGCCAGCAGCCGTAAAAACAGGGACGGGAGTTACGAGCAGTACTTC

size: once
D: TRBD1
V: TRBV7-8
J: TRBJ2-2
CDR3: CASSKTGDGTGELFF
DNA: TGTGCCAGCAGCAAGACAGGGGATGGCACCGGGGAGCTGTTTTTT

size: few
D: .
V: TRBV20-1
J: TRBJ1-2
CDR3: CSALGSWLGGYTF
DNA: TGCAGTGCTCTGGGCAGCTGGTTGGGCGGCTACACCTTC

size: .
D: TRBD1
V: TRBV5-1
J: TRBJ1-6
CDR3: CASSLVPGGGDSPLHF
DNA: TGCGCCAGCAGCTTGGTCCCAGGGGGAGGGGATTCACCCCTCCACTTT

size: .
D: .
V: TRBV6-1
J: TRBJ2-2
CDR3: CASKGRVGTGELFF
DNA: TGTGCCAGCAAAGGCAGGGTCGGTACCGGGGAGCTGTTTTTT

size: few
D: TRBD2
V: TRBV20-1
J: TRBJ2-5
CDR3: CSARDVNGGSLQETQYF
DNA: TGCAGTGCTAGAGATGTCAACGGCGGGAGCCTCCAAGAGACCCAGTACTTC